A single sample is the source of the 16 T cell receptor beta chains below, sequenced in a study of T cell repertoires in cytomegalovirus infection (dated by TCRdb to about 2019). Sequenced using an Illumina HiSeq 1500. In-frame beta chains were kept once TCRdb had trimmed the public reads at Q25 with fastp and called clones with MiXCR. Identical CDR3 proteins give one entry, which carries the most common genes and DNA. Recorded for this sample are 200,000 or so distinct CDR3 sequences; roughly a fifth of them occurred a single time. The ten largest clonotypes hold around 3.1% of the sample. Sequencing was performed on PBMCs. The receptors were gathered from a human donor in good health (CMV status not recorded). Some clones in this sample may be carry-over from other donors' samples.

This clonotype has more than one count but fewer than ten. The V call is TRBV7-3, the J call TRBJ2-7, with D unresolved. This CDR3 has 15 residues. CDR1 and CDR2 from the germline V gene are SGHTA and FQGTGA. The ends were cut back, 5 bases at V and 2 bases at J, with 16 bases in the middle. The CDR3 reads CASSPEIGPAYEQYF. In nucleotides, the CDR3 is TGTGCCAGCAGCCCAGAGATCGGGCCCGCCTACGAGCAGTACTTC. Drawing the rest from reference TRBV7-3 and TRBJ2-7, the complete variable domain is GAGVSQTPSNKVTEKGKYVELRCDPISGHTALYWYRQSLGQGPEFLIYFQGTGAADDSGLPNDRFFAVRPEGSVSTLKIQRTERGDSAVYLCASSPEIGPAYEQYFGPGTRLTVT.

The chain has TRBV6-8 and TRBJ1-4, with D tentatively TRBD1 (6 bases). CDR1 MNHGY and CDR2 SAAAGT come from the germline V gene. Trimming pared 5 bases from V and 3 bases from J, leaving 10 bases between. The CDR3 is 14 amino acids. CDR3 region: CASSPRQANEKLFF. For the CDR3, the DNA is TGTGCCAGCAGTCCCCGACAGGCTAATGAAAAACTGTTTTTT.

The CDR3 DNA reads TGTGCCACCAGCAGAGACAAGGTCCCTGGGCCCAATCAGCCCCAGCATTTT. Translating it yields CATSRDKVPGPNQPQHF. This chain links TRBV15 with TRBJ1-5; D unclear. V was pared by 0 bases and J by 3 bases, with 15 bases between. The CDR3 length is 17 residues. Germline V gene sequence: CDR1 LNHNV, CDR2 YYDKDF (reference sequence).

Turning to this clonotype: This may be a read error: a much more frequent sequence differs by one nucleotide. It is likely a read error, because the conserved phenylalanine at the end of the CDR3 is missing. The chain carries TRBV28 and TRBJ2-4, with 8 bases lining up with TRBD2. The CDR3 covers 15 residues. Trimming cost V 5 bases and J 0 bases; bases outside gene matches: 3. Germline V gives CDR1 MDHEN, CDR2 SYDVKM. The DNA of the CDR3 is TGTGCCAGCAGTGTAGCGGGACTAGCCAAAAACATTCAGTACCTC. Its translation: CASSVAGLAKNIQYL.

Remarks on this clonotype: This may come from a read error, since a much larger clone is one base off. The gene calls are TRBV7-2 and TRBJ1-1, with D perhaps TRBD1 (5 bases). V lost 6 bases and J lost 5, with 16 bases in between. In germline, CDR1 is SGHTA, CDR2 FQGNSA. The CDR3 has 14 amino acids. The CDR3 bases are TGTGCCAGCAGGGAAGAGACAGCCGGAACTGAAGCTTTCTTT. Its protein is CASREETAGTEAFF. Using reference TRBV7-2 and TRBJ1-1 for the parts outside the CDR3, the full variable domain is GAGVSQSPSNKVTEKGKDVELRCDPISGHTALYWYRQSLGQGLEFLIYFQGNSAPDKSGLPSDRFSAERTGGSVSTLTIQRTQQEDSAVYLCASREETAGTEAFFGQGTRLTVV.

This clonotype was found once. The chain uses TRBV13 and TRBJ2-3, with D unresolved. V was shortened by 5 bases and J by 4 bases, with 7 bases between the two germline ends. The CDR3 runs to 12 residues. In germline, CDR1 is PRHDT, CDR2 FYEKMQ (reference sequence). In DNA form, the CDR3 reads TGTGCCAGCAGCCCCCTCCCAGATACGCAGTATTTT. Translated: CASSPLPDTQYF.

The chain has TRBV15 and TRBJ2-7, with 8 bases fitting TRBD1. Per the germline V gene, CDR1 is LNHNV and CDR2 is YYDKDF (reference sequence). The ends lost 0 bases at V and 6 bases at J; junction bases unmatched: 1. The CDR3 contains 13 residues. The CDR3, as DNA: TGTGCCACCAGCAGAGAGGACAGGGTCGAGCAGTACTTC. Its protein product is CATSREDRVEQYF.

The chain employs TRBV19 and TRBJ2-5; a weak D match, TRBD1 (6 bases). V lost 2 bases and J 7 bases, leaving 17 bases between the germline ends. The germline V gene encodes CDR1 LNHDA and CDR2 SQIVND (reference sequence). The CDR3 is 15 amino acids. The CDR3 protein is CASSIRQDRQWTQYF. The CDR3 DNA is TGTGCCAGTAGTATACGACAGGACCGCCAGTGGACCCAGTACTTC.

This clonotype was counted at least ten times. The chain carries TRBV19 and TRBJ1-1; D gene ambiguous. Trimming left V 7 bases short and J 3 bases short, with 18 bases between. The CDR3 consists of 15 residues. Germline V lookup: CDR1 LNHDA, CDR2 SQIVND (reference sequence). CDR3 nucleotide sequence: TGTGCCAGTACCACCCCAGGAGGAGGCGACACTGAAGCTTTCTTT. It specifies CASTTPGGGDTEAFF.

The rearrangement joins TRBV27 to TRBJ2-1; TRBD2 aligns across 7 bases. Trimming at V came to 2 bases and at J to 4 bases, leaving 8 bases not matched to a gene. This CDR3 contains 16 residues. Germline CDR1 and CDR2: MNHEY and SMNVEV (reference sequence). CDR3 nucleotide sequence: TGTGCCAGCAGTTTAACCAAGCGGGGATGGTACAATGAGCAGTTCTTC. Translation gives CASSLTKRGWYNEQFF.

This clonotype came up a few times. The rearrangement links TRBV28 to TRBJ2-7; D ambiguous. Germline-derived CDR1 and CDR2 are MDHEN and SYDVKM. V lost 3 bases and J lost 3, with 18 bases in between. CDR3 length equals 16 residues. The CDR3 DNA sequence: TGTGCCAGCAGTTTCCCCCCCGGTCCTCGCGACTACGAGCAGTACTTC. It translates to CASSFPPGPRDYEQYF.

The CDR3 DNA sequence: TGTGCCAGCAGCCTCCGCCCCGGGACTAGCGGGAGGCACACAGATACGCAGTATTTT. This sequence encodes CASSLRPGTSGRHTDTQYF. The chain links TRBV7-2 to TRBJ2-3; 15 bases line up with TRBD2. J lost 2 bases, V lost 5 bases, and 11 bases had no gene match. Germline V gene data show CDR1 as SGHTA and CDR2 as FQGNSA. This CDR3 has 19 residues.

The gene calls are TRBV19 and TRBJ2-6; no definite D call. The CDR3 covers 14 residues. Trimming removed 7 bases at V and 2 bases at J, with 9 bases between. Germline assignment: CDR1 LNHDA and CDR2 SQIVND (reference sequence). This CDR3 is CASTPGAGANVLTF. In nucleotides, the CDR3 is TGTGCCAGTACCCCTGGGGCTGGGGCCAACGTCCTGACTTTC.

This sequence joins TRBV12-3 or TRBV12-4 and TRBJ2-7, with TRBD2 matching over 12 bases. Unmatched junction bases numbered 8, after V lost 5 bases and J lost 6 bases. The length of the CDR3 is 15 residues. Here the CDR3 reads CASSPSSGGALEQYF. The CDR3 nucleotides read TGTGCCAGCAGTCCCTCTAGCGGGGGGGCCCTCGAGCAGTACTTC.

This clonotype was picked up a small number of times. This chain joins TRBV7-2 and TRBJ2-2; 10 bases align to TRBD2. V dropped 4 bases and J dropped 5; count of bases not matched to a gene: 10. Germline V gene sequence: CDR1 SGHTA, CDR2 FQGNSA. The CDR3 consists of 17 residues. The CDR3 loop reads CASSSGLAALGTGELFF. CDR3 coding DNA: TGTGCCAGCAGCTCAGGACTAGCGGCTTTAGGAACCGGGGAGCTGTTTTTT.

This clonotype was detected a few times. This rearrangement joins TRBV20-1 to TRBJ2-1; D might be TRBD1 (7 bases). The CDR3 is 15 residues long. Trimming left V 6 bases short and J 4 bases short, with 19 bases between. Germline V gene lookup returns CDR1 DFQATT and CDR2 SNEGSKA (reference sequence). The CDR3 region has the DNA TGCAGTGCGGAGGCGGGACAGAAGAATTACAATGAGCAGTTCTTC. It encodes CSAEAGQKNYNEQFF.